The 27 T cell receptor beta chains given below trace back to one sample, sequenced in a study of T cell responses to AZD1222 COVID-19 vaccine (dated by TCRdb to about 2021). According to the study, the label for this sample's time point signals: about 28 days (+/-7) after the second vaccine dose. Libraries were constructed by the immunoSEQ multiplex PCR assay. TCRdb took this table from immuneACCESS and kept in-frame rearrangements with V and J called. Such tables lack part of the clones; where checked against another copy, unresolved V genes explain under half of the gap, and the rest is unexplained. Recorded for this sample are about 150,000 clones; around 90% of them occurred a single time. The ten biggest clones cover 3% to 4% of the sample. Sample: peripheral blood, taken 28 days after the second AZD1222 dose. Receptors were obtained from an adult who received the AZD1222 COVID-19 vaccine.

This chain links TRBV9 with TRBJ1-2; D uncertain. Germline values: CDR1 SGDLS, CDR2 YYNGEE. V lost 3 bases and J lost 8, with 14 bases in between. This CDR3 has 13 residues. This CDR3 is CASSANPQLGYTF. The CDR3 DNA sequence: TGTGCCAGCAGCGCTAACCCTCAATTGGGCTACACCTTC. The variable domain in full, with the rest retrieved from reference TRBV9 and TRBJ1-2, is DSGVTQTPKHLITATGQRVTLRCSPRSGDLSVYWYQQSLDQGLQFLIQYYNGEERAKGNILERFSAQQFPDLHSELNLSSLELGDSALYFCASSANPQLGYTFGSGTRLTVV.

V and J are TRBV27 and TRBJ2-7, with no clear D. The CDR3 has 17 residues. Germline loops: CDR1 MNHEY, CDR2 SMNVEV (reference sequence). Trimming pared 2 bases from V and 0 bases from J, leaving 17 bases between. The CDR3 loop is CASSLVFAGASSYEQYF. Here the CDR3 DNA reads TGTGCCAGCAGTTTAGTTTTTGCAGGCGCAAGCTCCTACGAGCAGTACTTC.

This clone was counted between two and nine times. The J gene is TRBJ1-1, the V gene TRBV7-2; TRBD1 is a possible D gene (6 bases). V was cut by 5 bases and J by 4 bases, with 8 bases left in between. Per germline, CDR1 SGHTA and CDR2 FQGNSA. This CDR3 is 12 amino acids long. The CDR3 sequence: CASSPGVTEAFF. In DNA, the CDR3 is TGTGCCAGCAGCCCAGGGGTCACTGAAGCTTTCTTT. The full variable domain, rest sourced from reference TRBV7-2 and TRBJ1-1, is GAGVSQSPSNKVTEKGKDVELRCDPISGHTALYWYRQSLGQGLEFLIYFQGNSAPDKSGLPSDRFSAERTGGSVSTLTIQRTQQEDSAVYLCASSPGVTEAFFGQGTRLTVV.

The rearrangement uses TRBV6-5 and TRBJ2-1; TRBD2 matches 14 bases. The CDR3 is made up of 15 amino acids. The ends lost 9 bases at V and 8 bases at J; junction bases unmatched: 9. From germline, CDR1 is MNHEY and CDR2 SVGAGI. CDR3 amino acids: CASGPGLAGVYEQFF. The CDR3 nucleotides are TGTGCCAGTGGGCCGGGACTAGCGGGAGTTTATGAGCAGTTCTTC.

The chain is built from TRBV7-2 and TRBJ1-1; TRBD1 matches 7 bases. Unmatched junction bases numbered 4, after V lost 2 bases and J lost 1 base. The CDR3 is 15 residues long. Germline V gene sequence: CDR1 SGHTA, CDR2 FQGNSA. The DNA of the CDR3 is TGTGCCAGCAGCTTATGGACAGGAAGGAACACTGAAGCTTTCTTT. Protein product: CASSLWTGRNTEAFF.

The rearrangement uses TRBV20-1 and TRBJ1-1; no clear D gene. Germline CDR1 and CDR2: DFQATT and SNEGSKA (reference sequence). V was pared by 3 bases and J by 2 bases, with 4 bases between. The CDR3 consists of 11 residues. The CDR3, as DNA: TGCAGTGCTAGCCGAAACACTGAAGCTTTCTTT. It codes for CSASRNTEAFF.

CDR3 region: CASSQMFVSRENTEAFF. The CDR3 DNA reads as TGCGCCAGCAGCCAAATGTTCGTCAGCAGGGAGAACACTGAAGCTTTCTTT. The chain recombines TRBV4-1 with TRBJ1-1; possible D gene TRBD1, 5 bases. This CDR3 contains 17 residues. The germline gives CDR1 MGHRA, CDR2 YSYEKL. V lost 2 bases and J lost 1, with 17 bases in between.

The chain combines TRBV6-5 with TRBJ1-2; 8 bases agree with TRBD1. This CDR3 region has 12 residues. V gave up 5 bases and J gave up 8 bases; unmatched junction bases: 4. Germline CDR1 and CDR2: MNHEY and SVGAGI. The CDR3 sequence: CASSPNRGGYTF. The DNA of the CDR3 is TGTGCCAGCAGTCCAAACAGGGGGGGCTACACCTTC.

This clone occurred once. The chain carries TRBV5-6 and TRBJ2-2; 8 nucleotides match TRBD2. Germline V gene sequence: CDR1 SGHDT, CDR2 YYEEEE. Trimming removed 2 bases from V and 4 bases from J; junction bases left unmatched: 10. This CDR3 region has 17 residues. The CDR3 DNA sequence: TGTGCCAGCAGCTTATCAGCCGGGGGGGGTACCACCGGGGAGCTGTTTTTT. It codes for CASSLSAGGGTTGELFF.

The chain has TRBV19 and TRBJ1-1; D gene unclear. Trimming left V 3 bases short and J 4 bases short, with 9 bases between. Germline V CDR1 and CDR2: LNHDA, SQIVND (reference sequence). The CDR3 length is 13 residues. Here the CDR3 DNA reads TGTGCCAGTAGTATCATTCCCGGCACTGAAGCTTTCTTT. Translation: CASSIIPGTEAFF.

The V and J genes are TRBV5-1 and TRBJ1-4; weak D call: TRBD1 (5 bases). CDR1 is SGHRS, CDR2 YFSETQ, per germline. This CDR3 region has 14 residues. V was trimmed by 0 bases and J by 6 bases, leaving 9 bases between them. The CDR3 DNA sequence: TGCGCCAGCAGCTTGGAGGGAGGGGATGAAAAACTGTTTTTT. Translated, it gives CASSLEGGDEKLFF.

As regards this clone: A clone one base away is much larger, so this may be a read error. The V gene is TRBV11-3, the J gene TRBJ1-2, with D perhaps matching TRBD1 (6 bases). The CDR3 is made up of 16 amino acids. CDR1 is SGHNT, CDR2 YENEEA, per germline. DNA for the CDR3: TGTGCCAGCAGCTTAGAAGGCAGGGGCGGGGACTATAGCTACACCTTC. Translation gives CASSLEGRGGDYSYTF.

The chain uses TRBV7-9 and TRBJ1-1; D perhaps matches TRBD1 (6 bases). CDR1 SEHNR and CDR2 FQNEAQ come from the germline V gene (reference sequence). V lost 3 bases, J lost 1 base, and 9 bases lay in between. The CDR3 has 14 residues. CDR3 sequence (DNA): TGTGCCAGCAGCTTGACAGGCCGGAACACTGAAGCTTTCTTT. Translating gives CASSLTGRNTEAFF.

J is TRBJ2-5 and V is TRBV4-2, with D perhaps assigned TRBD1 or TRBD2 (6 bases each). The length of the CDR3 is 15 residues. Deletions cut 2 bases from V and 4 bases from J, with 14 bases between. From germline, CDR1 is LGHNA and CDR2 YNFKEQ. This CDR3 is CASSQRLRGVETQYF. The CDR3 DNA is TGTGCCAGCAGCCAACGACTTAGGGGGGTAGAGACCCAGTACTTC.

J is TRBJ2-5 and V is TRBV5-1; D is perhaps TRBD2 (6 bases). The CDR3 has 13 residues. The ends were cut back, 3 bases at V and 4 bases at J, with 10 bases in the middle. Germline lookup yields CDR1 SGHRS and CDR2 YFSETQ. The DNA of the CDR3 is TGCGCCAGCAGCTACGGGGGAGGAGAGACCCAGTACTTC. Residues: CASSYGGGETQYF.

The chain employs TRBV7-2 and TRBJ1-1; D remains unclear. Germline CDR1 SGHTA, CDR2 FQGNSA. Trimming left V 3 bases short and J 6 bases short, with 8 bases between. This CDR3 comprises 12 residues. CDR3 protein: CASSFGQAEAFF. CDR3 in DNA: TGTGCCAGCAGCTTTGGCCAAGCTGAAGCTTTCTTT.

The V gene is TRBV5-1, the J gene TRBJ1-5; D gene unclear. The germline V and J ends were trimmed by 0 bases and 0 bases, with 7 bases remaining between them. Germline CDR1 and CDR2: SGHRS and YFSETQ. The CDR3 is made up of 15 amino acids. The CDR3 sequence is CASSLESGSNQPQHF. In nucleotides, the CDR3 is TGCGCCAGCAGCTTGGAATCGGGTAGCAATCAGCCCCAGCATTTT.

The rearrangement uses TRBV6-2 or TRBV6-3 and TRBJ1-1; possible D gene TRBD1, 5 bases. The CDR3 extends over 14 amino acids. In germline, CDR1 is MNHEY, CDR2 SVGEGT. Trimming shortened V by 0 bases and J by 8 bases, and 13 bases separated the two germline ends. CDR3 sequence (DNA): TGTGCCAGCAGTTACTCCCCGGGGACCGGGGAAGCTTTCTTT. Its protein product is CASSYSPGTGEAFF.

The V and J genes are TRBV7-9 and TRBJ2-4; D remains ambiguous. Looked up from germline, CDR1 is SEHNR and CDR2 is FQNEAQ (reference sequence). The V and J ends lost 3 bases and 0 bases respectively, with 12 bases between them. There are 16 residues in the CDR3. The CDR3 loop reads CASSFYGSLAKNIQYF. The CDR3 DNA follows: TGTGCCAGCAGCTTCTACGGCTCCCTAGCCAAAAACATTCAGTACTTC. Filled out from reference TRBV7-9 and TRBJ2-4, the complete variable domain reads DTGVSQNPRHKITKRGQNVTFRCDPISEHNRLYWYRQTLGQGPEFLTYFQNEAQLEKSRLLSDRFSAERPKGSFSTLEIQRTEQGDSAMYLCASSFYGSLAKNIQYFGAGTRLSVL.

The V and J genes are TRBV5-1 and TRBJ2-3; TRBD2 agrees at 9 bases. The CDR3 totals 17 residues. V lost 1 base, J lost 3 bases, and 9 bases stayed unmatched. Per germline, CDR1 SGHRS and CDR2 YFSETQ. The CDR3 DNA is TGCGCCAGCAGCTTGCCGGAAGTTAGCGGGAGAACAGATACGCAGTATTTT. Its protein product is CASSLPEVSGRTDTQYF.

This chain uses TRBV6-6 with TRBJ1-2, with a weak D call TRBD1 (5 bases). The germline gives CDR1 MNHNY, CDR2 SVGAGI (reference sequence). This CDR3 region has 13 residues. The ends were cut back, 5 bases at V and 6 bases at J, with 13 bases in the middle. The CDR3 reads CASSRQRDHGYTF. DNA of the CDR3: TGTGCCAGCAGTCGTCAAAGGGACCATGGCTACACCTTC.

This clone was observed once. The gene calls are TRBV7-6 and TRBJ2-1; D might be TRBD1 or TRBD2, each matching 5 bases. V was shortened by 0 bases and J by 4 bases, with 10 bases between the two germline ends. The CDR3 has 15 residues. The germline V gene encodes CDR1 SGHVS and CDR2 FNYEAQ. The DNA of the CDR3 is TGTGCCAGCAGCTTAGCGAGGGGTGGGTACAATGAGCAGTTCTTC. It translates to CASSLARGGYNEQFF. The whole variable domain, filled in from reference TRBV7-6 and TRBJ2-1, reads GAGVSQSPRYKVTKRGQDVALRCDPISGHVSLYWYRQALGQGPEFLTYFNYEAQQDKSGLPNDRFSAERPEGSISTLTIQRTEQRDSAMYRCASSLARGGYNEQFFGPGTRLTVL.

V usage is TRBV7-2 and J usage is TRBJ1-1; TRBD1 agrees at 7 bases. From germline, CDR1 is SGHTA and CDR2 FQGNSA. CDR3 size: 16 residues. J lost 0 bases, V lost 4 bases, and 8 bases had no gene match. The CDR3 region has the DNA TGTGCCAGCAGCTCCACAGGGGCGGGAGTGAACACTGAAGCTTTCTTT. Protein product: CASSSTGAGVNTEAFF.

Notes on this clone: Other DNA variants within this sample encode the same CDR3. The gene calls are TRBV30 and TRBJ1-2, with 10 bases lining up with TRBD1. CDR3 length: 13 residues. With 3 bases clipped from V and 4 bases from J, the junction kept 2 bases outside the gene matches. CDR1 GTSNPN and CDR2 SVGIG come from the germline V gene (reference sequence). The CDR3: CAWRGDRGYGYTF. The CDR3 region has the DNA TGTGCCTGGAGGGGGGACAGGGGCTATGGCTACACCTTC.

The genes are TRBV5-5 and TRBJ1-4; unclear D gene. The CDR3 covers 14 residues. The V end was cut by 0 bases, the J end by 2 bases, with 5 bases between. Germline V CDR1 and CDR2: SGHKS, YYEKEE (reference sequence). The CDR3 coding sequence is TGTGCCAGCAGCTTGGGGGCTACTAATGAAAAACTGTTTTTT. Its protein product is CASSLGATNEKLFF.

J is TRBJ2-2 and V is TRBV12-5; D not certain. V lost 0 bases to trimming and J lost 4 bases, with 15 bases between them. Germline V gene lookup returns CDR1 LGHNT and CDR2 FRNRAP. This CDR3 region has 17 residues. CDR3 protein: CASGLVPNILPTGELFF. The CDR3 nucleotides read TGTGCTAGTGGTTTGGTACCGAACATTCTTCCCACCGGGGAGCTGTTTTTT.

The CDR3 nucleotides read TGTGCCAGCAAGGGGAACAGTGAGAATTCACCCCTCCACTTT. Protein product: CASKGNSENSPLHF. This chain joins TRBV6-5 and TRBJ1-6; TRBD1 is a possible D gene (5 bases). Trimming took off 7 bases at V and 7 bases at J, with 14 bases between the two ends. This CDR3 has 14 residues. Germline V gene data show CDR1 as MNHEY and CDR2 as SVGAGI.